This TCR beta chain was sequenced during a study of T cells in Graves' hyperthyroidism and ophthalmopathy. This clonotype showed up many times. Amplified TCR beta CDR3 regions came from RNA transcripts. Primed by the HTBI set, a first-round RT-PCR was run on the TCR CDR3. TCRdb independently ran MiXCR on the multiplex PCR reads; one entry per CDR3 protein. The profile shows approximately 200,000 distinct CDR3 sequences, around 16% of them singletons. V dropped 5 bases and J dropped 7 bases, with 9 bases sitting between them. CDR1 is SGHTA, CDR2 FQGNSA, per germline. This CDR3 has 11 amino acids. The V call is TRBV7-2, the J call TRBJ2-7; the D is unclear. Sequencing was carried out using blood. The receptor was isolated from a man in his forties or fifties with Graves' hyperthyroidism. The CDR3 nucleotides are TGTGCCAGCAGCCGTACACAGGAGCAGTACTTC. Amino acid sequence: CASSRTQEQYF.